This T cell receptor (beta chain) was sequenced in a study of T cell changes during pregnancy in multiple sclerosis. Method: immunoSEQ multiplex PCR; TCRdb's copy keeps in-frame clones and lacks some. The data hold around 47,000 clones, with almost 95% observed a single time. CDR1 and CDR2 (germline): SGHKS, YYEKEE (reference sequence). The ends lost 1 base at V and 7 bases at J; junction bases unmatched: 5. This CDR3 is built from 15 residues. The material was CD8+ T cells from peripheral blood mononuclear cells, obtained in the first trimester of pregnancy. The sequence was obtained from a female donor with multiple sclerosis, enrolled in a pregnancy study. J is TRBJ1-4 and V is TRBV5-5; 9 bases line up with TRBD1. CDR3 nucleotides: TGTGCCAGCAGCTTGCCGGGACAGGGTAGTGAAAAACTGTTTTTT. It encodes CASSLPGQGSEKLFF.